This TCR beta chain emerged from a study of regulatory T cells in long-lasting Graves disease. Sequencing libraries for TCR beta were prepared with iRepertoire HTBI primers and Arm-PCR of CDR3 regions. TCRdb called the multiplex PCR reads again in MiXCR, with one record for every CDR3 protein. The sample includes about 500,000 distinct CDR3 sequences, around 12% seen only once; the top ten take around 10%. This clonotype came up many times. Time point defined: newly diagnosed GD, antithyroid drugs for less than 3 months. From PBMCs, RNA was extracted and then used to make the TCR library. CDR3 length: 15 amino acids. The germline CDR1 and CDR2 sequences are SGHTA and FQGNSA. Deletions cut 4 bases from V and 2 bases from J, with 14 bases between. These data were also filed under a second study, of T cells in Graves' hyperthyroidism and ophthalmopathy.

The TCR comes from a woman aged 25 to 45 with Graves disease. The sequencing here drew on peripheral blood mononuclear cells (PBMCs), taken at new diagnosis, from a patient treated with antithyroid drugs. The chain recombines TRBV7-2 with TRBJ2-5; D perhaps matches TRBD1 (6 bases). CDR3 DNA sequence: TGTGCCAGCAGCTCCAGCTCCCAGGGGCAAGAGACCCAGTACTTC. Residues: CASSSSSQGQETQYF. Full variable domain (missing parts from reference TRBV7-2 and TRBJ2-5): GAGVSQSPSNKVTEKGKDVELRCDPISGHTALYWYRQSLGQGLEFLIYFQGNSAPDKSGLPSDRFSAERTGGSVSTLTIQRTQQEDSAVYLCASSSSSQGQETQYFGPGTRLLVL.